The TCR beta chain described here comes from a study of T cells in Graves' hyperthyroidism and ophthalmopathy. The hyperthyroidism patients had all been newly diagnosed, and their disease duration was under 2 months. Their ages ranged from 18 to 65 years. Pregnant or lactating patients were excluded, as were those with uncontrolled infection or other autoimmune disease. Predating any ophthalmopathy symptoms, the blood sample was taken at first hyperthyroidism diagnosis. Germline CDR1 reads MGHRA; CDR2 reads YSYEKL. CDR3 size: 17 residues. V lost 0 bases, J lost 10 bases, and 19 bases lay in between. TCR beta CDR3 sequences were amplified from RNA transcripts. The HTBI primer set was used in a first-round RT-PCR of the TCR CDR3. TCRdb analysed the multiplex PCR reads with MiXCR anew, one entry per CDR3 protein. The sample carries under 750,000 distinct CDR3 sequences, roughly 20% recorded once. This clonotype was seen a few times.

The sample consisted of blood. The origin of this receptor is a woman aged 50 to 65 with Graves' hyperthyroidism that later progressed to Graves' ophthalmopathy. V is TRBV4-1 and J is TRBJ1-6; tentatively, D is TRBD1 (5 bases). The CDR3 DNA is TGCGCCAGCAGCCAAGACCGGGACGGAGGCTTAGGCTCACCCCTCCACTTT. Translation gives CASSQDRDGGLGSPLHF.